The clone carrying this T cell receptor beta chain has a count of ten or more. Its antigen remains unidentified. The CDR3 totals 14 residues. The V gene's germline CDR1 is SGHDT and CDR2 YYEEEE. The germline V and J ends were trimmed by 4 bases and 6 bases, with 16 bases remaining between them. 5'RACE template switching produced TCR cDNA carrying a universal primer site and UMIs. One entry per CDR3 protein, called by TCRdb with MiXCR from the 5' RACE reads. The sample includes 200,000 to 300,000 distinct CDR3 sequences, approximately 3.5% of them seen just once. This sample was included in a study of T cells after yellow fever vaccination. Study outcomes and limitations: Post-booster repertoires again held most primary-vaccination clones (roughly 96% CD4, roughly 88% CD8). Shared CD4/CD8 clonotypes were a small share, likely from convergent recombination.

Sample: PBMCs, taken 15 days after the yellow fever booster vaccination. The receptor's source is a man aged 18 to 29 who received the YFV17D yellow fever vaccine. The genes are TRBV5-6 and TRBJ1-1, with D possibly matching TRBD1 (6 bases). CDR3 in amino acids: CASSHVQGLSEAFF. The CDR3 coding sequence is TGTGCCAGCAGCCATGTACAGGGACTTTCTGAAGCTTTCTTT.